Below, one T cell receptor (beta chain) is given with its context. The antigen remains undetermined. This record comes from a study of shared clonotypes between healthy human individuals. The CDR3 is 15 amino acids. Germline V lookup: CDR1 SGHRS, CDR2 YFSETQ. V shed 0 bases and J shed 5 bases, with 15 bases lying between them. Sequencing was performed with immunoSEQ multiplex PCR; in TCRdb, only in-frame clones are kept and a portion is missing. The sample carries about 2.1 million clones, 80% to 95% recorded once. Overall study findings and caveats: Rarefaction curves obtained for sorted subsets showed sequencing incomplete despite large depth.

Selected positively for CCR7 and CD45RO-negative, naive CD8 cells excluded terminally differentiated effector memory CD45RA+ cells. All the donors were Caucasian adults who lived in Nashville, Tennessee. The TCR sequence derives from a man between 18 and 35 years old in good health. Some clones in this sample may be carry-over from other donors' samples. The chain joins TRBV5-1 to TRBJ2-7, with unresolved D. Sequenced: naive CD8+ T cells from PBMCs. CDR3 nucleotides: TGCGCCAGCAGCTTGGCCGGGTACCCCGCCGACGAGCAGTACTTC. Its translation is CASSLAGYPADEQYF. The entire variable domain, with the rest obtained from reference TRBV5-1 and TRBJ2-7, is as follows: KAGVTQTPRYLIKTRGQQVTLSCSPISGHRSVSWYQQTPGQGLQFLFEYFSETQRNKGNFPGRFSGRQFSNSRSEMNVSTLELGDSALYLCASSLAGYPADEQYFGPGTRLTVT.